A single TCR beta chain is shown here with its context. What it recognizes is unknown. Amplified TCR beta CDR3 regions came from RNA transcripts. HTBI primers were the set used in a first-round RT-PCR of the TCR CDR3. TCRdb itself ran the multiplex PCR reads through MiXCR, one entry per CDR3 protein. Of around 600,000 distinct CDR3 sequences listed, 13% to 15% are singletons. The data were taken from a study of T cells in Graves' hyperthyroidism and ophthalmopathy. Overall study findings and caveats: A 13 V-J signature model discriminated ophthalmopathy versus stable hyperthyroidism.

This receptor was obtained from a woman between 18 and 30 years old with Graves' ophthalmopathy. Material: blood.

The CDR3 reads CASSAEGPEQFF. For the CDR3, the DNA is TGTGCCAGCAGCGCCGAGGGTCCTGAGCAGTTCTTC. The chain combines TRBV7-9 with TRBJ2-1, with TRBD2 as a possible D gene (5 bases). Trimming pared 5 bases from V and 9 bases from J, leaving 11 bases between. The CDR3 sequence is 12 residues long. Germline values: CDR1 SEHNR, CDR2 FQNEAQ (reference sequence).